Sequencing of this T cell receptor (beta chain) was carried out in a study of PD-L1 blockade in urothelial cancer. Looking at the study overall: Blood analysis took place 3 weeks (second dose) and 6 weeks after treatment start.

Time point reported: pretreatment peripheral blood. Between 1 and 8 samples per patient were obtained, pretreatment and on-treatment. Sequenced by immunoSEQ multiplex PCR; TCRdb stores in-frame clones only, minus some. The sample lists about 57,000 clones; about four fifths were seen once. This CDR3 region has 18 residues. In germline, CDR1 is SGDLS, CDR2 YYNGEE. Trimming took off 0 bases at V and 0 bases at J, with 17 bases between the two ends. General study results and limits: Sub-median blood TCR clonality before treatment predicted longer survival.

A few counts support this clone. Its target is unknown. The specimen comprised PBMCs, sampled around atezolizumab (anti-PD-L1) treatment. The chain recombines TRBV9 with TRBJ2-3; D is perhaps TRBD2 (7 bases). The receptor comes from a man between 65 and 85 years old with urothelial cancer. CDR3 sequence reads: CASSVVGGASRSTDTQYF. The CDR3 DNA follows: TGTGCCAGCAGCGTAGTAGGGGGGGCTAGCAGAAGCACAGATACGCAGTATTTT.